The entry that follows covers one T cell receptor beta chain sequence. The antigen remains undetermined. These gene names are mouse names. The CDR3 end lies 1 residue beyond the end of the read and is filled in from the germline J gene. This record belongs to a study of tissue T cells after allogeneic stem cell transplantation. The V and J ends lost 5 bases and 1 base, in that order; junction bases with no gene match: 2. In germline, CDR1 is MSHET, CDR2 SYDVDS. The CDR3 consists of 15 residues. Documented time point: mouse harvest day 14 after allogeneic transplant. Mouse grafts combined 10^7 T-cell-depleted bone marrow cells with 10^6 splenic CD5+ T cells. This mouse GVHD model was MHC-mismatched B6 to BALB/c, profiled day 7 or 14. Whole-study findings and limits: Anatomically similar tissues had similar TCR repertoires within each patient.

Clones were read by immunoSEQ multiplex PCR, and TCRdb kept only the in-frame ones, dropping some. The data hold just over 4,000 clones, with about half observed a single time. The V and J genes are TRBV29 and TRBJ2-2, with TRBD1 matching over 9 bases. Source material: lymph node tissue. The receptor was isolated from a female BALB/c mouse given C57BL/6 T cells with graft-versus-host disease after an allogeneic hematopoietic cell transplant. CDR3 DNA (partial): TGTGCTAGCAGTCCGGGACAGGGAAACACCGGGCAGCTCTAC. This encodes CASSPGQGNTGQLY. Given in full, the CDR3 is CASSPGQGNTGQLYF.